This note documents a single T cell receptor beta chain sequence. Method: immunoSEQ multiplex PCR; TCRdb's copy keeps in-frame clones and lacks some. The repertoire holds more than 150,000 clones, with roughly 93% as singletons. Germline V gene data show CDR1 as LNHDA and CDR2 as SQIVND (reference sequence). This CDR3 has 15 amino acids. Deletions cut 3 bases from V and 0 bases from J, with 6 bases between. The data were obtained in a study of T cell responses to AZD1222 COVID-19 vaccine. The chain carries TRBV19 and TRBJ1-6; D might be TRBD1 (5 bases). The source material was peripheral blood, sampled on day 0 of AZD1222 vaccination. This clonotype was obtained from an adult in good health. Here the CDR3 reads CASSMGVSYNSPLHF. CDR3 sequence (DNA): TGTGCCAGTAGTATGGGGGTCTCCTATAATTCACCCCTCCACTTT.